Shown below are 2 T cell receptor beta chains from a single sample sequenced in a study of T cell responses to AZD1222 COVID-19 vaccine. Clones were read by immunoSEQ multiplex PCR, and TCRdb kept only the in-frame ones, dropping some. The sample lists approximately 130,000 clones, 86% occurring once. Sequences were derived from peripheral blood, sampled 28 days after the second AZD1222 dose. Receptor source: an adult who received the AZD1222 COVID-19 vaccine.

The chain uses TRBV24-1 and TRBJ1-5; D is unclear. The CDR3 runs 15 residues. Germline V lookup: CDR1 KGHDR, CDR2 SFDVKD. V gave up 6 bases and J gave up 2 bases, with 13 bases separating them. Here the CDR3 DNA reads TGTGCCACCAGTAGGACGGGGTACGGCAATCAGCCCCAGCATTTT. As protein: CATSRTGYGNQPQHF.

The chain couples TRBV4-2 to TRBJ2-7; D uncertain. This CDR3 is built from 14 residues. The V end was cut by 0 bases, the J end by 4 bases, with 10 bases between. Germline assignment: CDR1 LGHNA and CDR2 YNFKEQ. The DNA for the CDR3 is TGTGCCAGCAGCCAAGATCTCGCAGATTACGAGCAGTACTTC. It codes for CASSQDLADYEQYF.